This T cell receptor (beta chain) appears in the sequencing data of a study of blood T cell repertoires in COVID-19. Study information: The United States, Italy and Spain supplied acute and convalescent COVID-19 samples. PBMCs, B-cell-depleted T cells, or T cells provided the cDNA or gDNA that made up the material.

V gave up 1 base and J gave up 4 bases, with 12 bases separating them. The CDR3 contains 16 residues. Germline V gene sequence: CDR1 KGHDR, CDR2 SFDVKD. Study processing details: Nucleated cell counts were estimated from reference gene primer amplification. The data were produced by immunoSEQ multiplex PCR, yet TCRdb's version contains in-frame clones alone and is incomplete. The V and J calls and clone size were taken over from that table, and D and trimming were inferred from the DNA. This table holds roughly 210,000 clones, 88% found once. The chain is built from TRBV24-1 and TRBJ1-4, with a tentative D call TRBD1 (5 bases). Sequenced input: peripheral blood. This clonotype was sampled from a man between 65 and 85 years old with acute or convalescent COVID-19. CDR3 in amino acids: CATSDFYRQHNEKLFF. CDR3 nucleotide sequence: TGTGCCACCAGTGATTTTTATCGACAGCATAATGAAAAACTGTTTTTT.